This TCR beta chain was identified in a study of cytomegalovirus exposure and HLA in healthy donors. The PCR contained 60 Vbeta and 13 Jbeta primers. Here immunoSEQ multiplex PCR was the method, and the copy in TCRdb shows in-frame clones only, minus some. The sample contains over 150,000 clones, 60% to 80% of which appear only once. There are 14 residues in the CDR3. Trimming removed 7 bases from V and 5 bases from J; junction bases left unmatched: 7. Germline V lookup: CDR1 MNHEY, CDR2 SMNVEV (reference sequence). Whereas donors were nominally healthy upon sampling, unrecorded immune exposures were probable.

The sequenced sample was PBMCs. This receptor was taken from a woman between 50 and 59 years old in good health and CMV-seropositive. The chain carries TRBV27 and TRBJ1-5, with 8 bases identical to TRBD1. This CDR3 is CASKGTGLYQPQHF. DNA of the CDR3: TGTGCCAGCAAGGGGACAGGACTTTATCAGCCCCAGCATTTT.